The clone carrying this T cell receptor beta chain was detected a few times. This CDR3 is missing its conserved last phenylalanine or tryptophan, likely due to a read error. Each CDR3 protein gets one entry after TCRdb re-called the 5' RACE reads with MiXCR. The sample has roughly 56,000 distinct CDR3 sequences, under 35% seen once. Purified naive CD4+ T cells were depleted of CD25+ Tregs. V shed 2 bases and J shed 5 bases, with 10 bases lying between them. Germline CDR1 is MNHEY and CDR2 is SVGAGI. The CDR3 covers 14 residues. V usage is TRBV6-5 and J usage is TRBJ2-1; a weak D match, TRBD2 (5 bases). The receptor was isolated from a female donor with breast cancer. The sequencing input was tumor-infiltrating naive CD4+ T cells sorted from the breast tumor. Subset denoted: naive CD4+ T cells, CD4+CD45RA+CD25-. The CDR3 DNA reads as TGTGCCAGCAGTTACGGGGAGATAAACAATGAGCAGTTCCTC. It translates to CASSYGEINNEQFL.